This is a list of T cell receptor beta chains from one sample in a study of blood T cell repertoires in COVID-19. Produced via immunoSEQ multiplex PCR; TCRdb's table is partial and in-frame only. The sample contains over 250,000 clones, 75% to 90% of which appear only once. Sequencing used PBMCs or T cells enriched from blood (not recorded which). These receptors originate from a woman between 18 and 29 years old who had recovered from COVID-19. Both conserved end residues are trimmed from each CDR3.

J gene | V gene | CDR3 protein
TRBJ1-5 | TRBV2 | ASTGTVSNQPQH
TRBJ2-7 | TRBV14 | ASSLGGGFEQY
TRBJ1-2 | TRBV25-1 | ASSESIRGYT
TRBJ2-3 | TRBV28 | ASTLGVGGTSGTDTQY
TRBJ2-4 | TRBV5-1 | ASSRGLSAGENIQY
TRBJ2-7 | TRBV4-1 | ASSPRQSSYEQY
TRBJ1-5 | TRBV27 | ASSLSPPGGNQPQH
TRBJ1-1 | TRBV5-6 | ASSGRGGTEAF
TRBJ1-6 | TRBV2 | ASRTGLTVSSYNSPLH
TRBJ2-5 | TRBV20-1 | SASDRIQETQY
TRBJ2-1 | TRBV24-1 | ATSVGVRGGENEQF
TRBJ2-5 | TRBV5-5 | ASSLAVVLAGETQY
TRBJ1-6 | TRBV9 | ASSTQGDGSPLH
TRBJ2-3 | TRBV5-4 | ASSFDRGPDTQY
TRBJ1-2 | TRBV3-1/TRBV3-2 | ASSRQGNYGYT
TRBJ1-2 | TRBV25-1 | ASSAGQGAFGYT
TRBJ2-2 | TRBV6-6 | ASSRPRPPGAINTGELF
TRBJ1-2 | TRBV5-1 | ASSLEVNGLYGYT
TRBJ2-1 | TRBV5-4 | ASSLTGTSGGLSYNEQF
TRBJ1-5 | TRBV19 | ASSLEDNQPQH
TRBJ1-2 | TRBV4-1 | ASSQGTLAGGHGYT
TRBJ2-7 | TRBV2 | ASRSGNEQY
TRBJ1-6 | TRBV3-1/TRBV3-2 | ASSQFNRLDNSPLH
TRBJ1-3 | TRBV28 | ASSTLTGRYAGNTIY
TRBJ2-2 | TRBV14 | ASSQDLRKGTGKNTGELF
TRBJ1-1 | TRBV29-1 | SAADRVTEAF
TRBJ1-2 | TRBV7-9 | ASSARQDVSYGYT
TRBJ2-7 | TRBV9 | ASSASPEGYEQY
TRBJ1-5 | TRBV6-5 | ASSYSWGEQPQH
TRBJ2-5 | TRBV4-2 | ASSQDLSSETQY
TRBJ1-5 | TRBV6-5 | ASSSGLSNQPQH
TRBJ1-2 | TRBV5-1 | ASSLTVTYGYT
TRBJ2-7 | TRBV7-2 | ASSGPTGAIVYEQY
TRBJ1-1 | TRBV6-4 | ASRSDRTGTEAF
TRBJ2-3 | TRBV11-3 | ASSYRDILSTDTQY
TRBJ2-1 | TRBV7-9 | ASSLYRGRGEQF
TRBJ1-6 | TRBV6-5 | ASRQINSPLH
TRBJ1-2 | TRBV19 | ASSILRTGGNYGYT
TRBJ2-5 | TRBV19 | ASSIGTGIQETQY
TRBJ1-2 | TRBV19 | ASSIKSPYRRYT
TRBJ2-1 | TRBV11-2 | ASSPTVAGQF
TRBJ1-6 | TRBV2 | ASSSGGHNSPLH
TRBJ2-5 | TRBV28 | ASSGGGLGETQY
TRBJ2-7 | TRBV5-1 | ASSFGGTYEQY
TRBJ2-3 | TRBV5-4 | ASSLSVRTDTQY
TRBJ1-6 | TRBV19 | ASSGRPVGTANNSPLH